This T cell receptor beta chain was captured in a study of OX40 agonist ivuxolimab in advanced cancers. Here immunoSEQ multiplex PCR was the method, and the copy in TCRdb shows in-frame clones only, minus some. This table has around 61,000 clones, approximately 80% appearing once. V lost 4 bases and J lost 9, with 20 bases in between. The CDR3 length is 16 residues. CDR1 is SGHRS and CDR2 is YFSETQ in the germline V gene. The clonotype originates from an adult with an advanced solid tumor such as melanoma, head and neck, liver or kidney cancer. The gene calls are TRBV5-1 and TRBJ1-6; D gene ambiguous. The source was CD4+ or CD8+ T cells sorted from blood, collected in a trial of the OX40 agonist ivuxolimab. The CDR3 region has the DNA TGCGCCAGCAGCCCGTCGGCAACCATGGATGGTTCACCCCTCCACTTT. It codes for CASSPSATMDGSPLHF.